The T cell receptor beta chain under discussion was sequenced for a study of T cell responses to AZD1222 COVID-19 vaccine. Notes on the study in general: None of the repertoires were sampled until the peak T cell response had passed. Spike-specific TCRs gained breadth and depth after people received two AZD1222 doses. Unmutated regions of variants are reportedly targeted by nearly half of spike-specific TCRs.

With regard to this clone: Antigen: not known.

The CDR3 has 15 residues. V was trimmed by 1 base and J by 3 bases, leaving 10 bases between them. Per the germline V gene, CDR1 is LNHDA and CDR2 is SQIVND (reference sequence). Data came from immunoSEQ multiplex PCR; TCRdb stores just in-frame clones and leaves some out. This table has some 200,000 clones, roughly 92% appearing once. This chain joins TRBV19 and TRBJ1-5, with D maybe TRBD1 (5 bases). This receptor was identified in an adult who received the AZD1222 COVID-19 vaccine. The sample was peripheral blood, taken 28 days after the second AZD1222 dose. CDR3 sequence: CASSIGRQPNQPQHF. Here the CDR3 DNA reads TGTGCCAGTAGTATAGGTCGACAGCCCAATCAGCCCCAGCATTTT.